This T cell receptor beta chain was sequenced for a study of blood T cell repertoires in COVID-19. About the study: Sites across the United States, Italy and Spain contributed samples from acute and convalescent COVID-19.

Per the germline V gene, CDR1 is SGHAT and CDR2 is FQNNGV. V lost 2 bases to trimming and J lost 6 bases, with 20 bases between them. The CDR3 consists of 16 residues. Sequenced by immunoSEQ multiplex PCR; TCRdb stores in-frame clones only, minus some. The table lists nearly 200,000 clones, around nine tenths of them singletons, with about 6.8% in the top ten. The sequence came from a woman aged 40 to 50 who had recovered from COVID-19. V and J are TRBV11-2 and TRBJ2-7, with a possible D match to TRBD2 (6 bases). Specimen: peripheral blood. CDR3: CASSLNAGTFLSEQYF. The CDR3 DNA is TGTGCCAGCAGCTTAAACGCCGGGACTTTCTTGAGCGAGCAGTACTTC.